Listed below are T cell receptor beta chains from one sample, sequenced in a study of T-cell reconstitution after alpha-beta-depleted transplantation in children. TCRdb processed the PCR reads anew with MiXCR; each CDR3 protein has one entry. The data contain some 830,000 distinct CDR3 sequences, about 15% of them singletons. This specimen consisted of PBMCs, mostly from graft donor cells, obtained 360 days after TCRalphabeta/CD19-depleted stem cell transplant. These receptors were taken from a male patient under 18 who had a stem cell transplant for acute lymphoblastic leukemia, so the T cells may come from the graft donor. The CDR3 runs from the conserved cysteine through the conserved F or W. D genes are given only for firm matches. Clone size is given for some rows only: seen once, a few or many times, or a class if the clone is expanded.

V: TRBV5-1
D: .
size: .
J: TRBJ1-1
CDR3: CASSLGPPASSEAFF
DNA: TGCGCCAGCAGCTTGGGGCCCCCGGCGTCAAGTGAAGCTTTCTTT

V: TRBV3-1
D: .
size: few
J: TRBJ2-5
CDR3: CASSPITAQETQYF
DNA: TGTGCCAGCAGCCCTATCACAGCACAAGAGACCCAGTACTTC

V: TRBV20-1
D: TRBD1
size: .
J: TRBJ1-2
CDR3: CSARGSRDRGRAIYGYTF
DNA: TGCAGTGCTAGAGGTTCCCGGGACAGGGGGCGGGCTATCTATGGCTACACCTTC

V: TRBV20-1
D: .
size: .
J: TRBJ2-3
CDR3: CSALNPSTGADTQYF
DNA: TGCAGTGCCCTCAACCCCTCTACAGGTGCGGATACGCAGTATTTT

V: TRBV30
D: .
size: .
J: TRBJ1-6
CDR3: CAWKARGTYNSPLHF
DNA: TGTGCCTGGAAAGCCAGGGGAACCTATAATTCACCCCTCCACTTT

V: TRBV29-1
D: .
size: .
J: TRBJ2-7
CDR3: CSVEEISDEPGRQYF
DNA: TGCAGCGTTGAAGAAATAAGCGACGAACCCGGACGGCAGTACTTC

V: TRBV5-1
D: .
size: .
J: TRBJ2-1
CDR3: CASSLGDNRHNEQFF
DNA: TGCGCCAGCAGCTTGGGGGACAACCGTCACAATGAGCAGTTCTTC

V: TRBV19
D: TRBD2
size: few
J: TRBJ2-1
CDR3: CASIDRSLAGGPSSSYNEQFF
DNA: TGTGCCAGTATCGATCGGTCCCTAGCGGGAGGGCCCAGTAGCTCCTACAATGAGCAGTTCTTC

V: TRBV5-1
D: TRBD1
size: .
J: TRBJ1-1
CDR3: CASSSFGTGRNTEAFF
DNA: TGCGCCAGCAGCTCCTTCGGGACAGGGAGGAACACTGAAGCTTTCTTT

V: TRBV27
D: TRBD2
size: many
J: TRBJ2-2
CDR3: CASSSLAGGGTGELFF
DNA: TGTGCCAGCAGTTCGCTAGCGGGAGGGGGCACCGGGGAGCTGTTTTTT

V: TRBV5-1
D: .
size: .
J: TRBJ2-3
CDR3: CASSLAPGPSGTQYF
DNA: TGCGCCAGCAGCTTGGCCCCGGGGCCCAGCGGTACGCAGTATTTT

V: TRBV20-1
D: .
size: .
J: TRBJ2-7
CDR3: CSATVPGSSYEQYF
DNA: TGCAGTGCTACCGTACCAGGAAGCTCCTACGAGCAGTACTTC

V: TRBV7-9
D: .
size: few
J: TRBJ1-1
CDR3: CASSLMVGRNTEAFF
DNA: TGTGCCAGCAGCTTAATGGTGGGGAGAAACACTGAAGCTTTCTTT

V: TRBV5-1
D: .
size: few
J: TRBJ2-7
CDR3: CASSLGAAYRASYEQYF
DNA: TGCGCCAGCAGCTTGGGGGCCGCCTACAGGGCCTCCTACGAGCAGTACTTC

V: TRBV5-4
D: .
size: .
J: TRBJ2-7
CDR3: CASSPGSGNEQYF
DNA: TGTGCCAGCAGCCCAGGGAGTGGCAACGAGCAGTACTTC

V: TRBV6-5
D: TRBD2
size: .
J: TRBJ2-7
CDR3: CASSYSTQLAGGREQYF
DNA: TGTGCCAGCAGTTACAGTACTCAGCTAGCGGGAGGGCGCGAGCAGTACTTC

V: TRBV5-8
D: .
size: .
J: TRBJ1-5
CDR3: CASMGQDLLPQHF
DNA: TGTGCCAGCATGGGGCAGGACCTGCTGCCCCAGCATTTT

V: TRBV18
D: .
size: many
J: TRBJ2-1
CDR3: CASSPLSYNEQFF
DNA: TGTGCCAGCTCACCACTCTCCTACAATGAGCAGTTCTTC

V: TRBV4-1
D: TRBD1
size: .
J: TRBJ1-4
CDR3: CASSQGGQGELFF
DNA: TGCGCCAGCAGCCAGGGTGGACAGGGCGAACTGTTTTTT